A selection of T cell receptor beta chains follows, all from one sample in a study of blood T cell repertoires in COVID-19. Profiling relied on immunoSEQ multiplex PCR, and the TCRdb table lists in-frame clones only, not all of them. The table lists roughly 230,000 clones, 90% of them singletons. The sequenced sample consisted of peripheral blood. The receptors here all came from a woman aged 60-70 years with COVID-19, enrolled during active disease. Both conserved end residues are trimmed from each CDR3. Fields, in order: V gene, CDR3 protein.

V: TRBV6-4; CDR3: ASSGGDTGSPLH
V: TRBV30; CDR3: AWSRGADNTEAF
V: TRBV5-4; CDR3: ASSLPDRGHTGELF
V: TRBV19; CDR3: ASMPSRSGNTIY
V: TRBV9; CDR3: ASSLVGGGNTIY
V: TRBV7-9; CDR3: ASSRGEGNAYGYT
V: TRBV7-2; CDR3: ASSSDRTEAF
V: TRBV14; CDR3: ASSKLSSYNEQF
V: TRBV5-1; CDR3: ASSLLRRSSYNSPLH
V: TRBV12-3/TRBV12-4; CDR3: ASSGQGYGYT
V: TRBV6-5; CDR3: ASTEGGHQPQH
V: TRBV7-7; CDR3: ASSLLGGVGTDTQY
V: TRBV6-6; CDR3: ASSSPKQGSHEKLF
V: TRBV19; CDR3: ASSMIALIPRPPGYT
V: TRBV6-5; CDR3: ASSYSGGGAYNEQF
V: TRBV7-2; CDR3: ASSPRGALTGELF
V: TRBV5-8; CDR3: ASSLKGQGNNEQF
V: TRBV15; CDR3: ATSRSGAIYNEQF
V: TRBV10-3; CDR3: AISEVAFEQF
V: TRBV9; CDR3: ASSAAGGQGKGRPGYT
V: TRBV4-2; CDR3: ASSQASQGYGYT
V: TRBV12-2; CDR3: ASRLAEKNTEAF
V: TRBV7-2; CDR3: ASRLRSSEQY
V: TRBV7-9; CDR3: ASSLGTVTDTQY
V: TRBV13; CDR3: ASSLGQGDNIQY
V: TRBV7-9; CDR3: ASSPTDRDNEQF
V: TRBV3-1/TRBV3-2; CDR3: ASSQDPGNFANQPQH
V: TRBV9; CDR3: ASSVETVTEAF
V: TRBV30; CDR3: AWSVRRGREFEAF
V: TRBV18; CDR3: ASSPRDRAPGYGYT
V: TRBV5-5; CDR3: ASSLGISRDYGYT
V: TRBV14; CDR3: ASSQHRGQGDTQY
V: TRBV5-1; CDR3: ASSPDWSTDTQY
V: TRBV6-5; CDR3: ASMGRTNTGELF
V: TRBV19; CDR3: ASRMTGNTEAF
V: TRBV4-3; CDR3: ASSQGQGLLGNTIY